This note documents a single T cell receptor (beta chain) sequence. Its target is not known. Thyroid surgery was performed in patients who had received no treatment beforehand. The sample belongs to a study of metastatic and nonmetastatic thyroid tumors. Across the whole study: The authors compared repertoires across blood and tumor or nodule tissue from malignant and benign thyroid patients. Findings of the study overall: Reported TCR beta diversity, measured in blood and tumor, was significantly higher for malignant thyroid tumors than for benign nodules.

CDR1 is DFQATT, CDR2 SNEGSKA, per germline (reference sequence). This CDR3 contains 16 residues. Authors' methods: Differences in CDR3 between clinicopathological groups were drawn on to build a classifier intended to discriminate distant-metastatic papillary thyroid cancer patients. Via MiXCR, TCRdb re-called the PCR reads. The V and J calls and clone size come from TCRdb's table, not from the authors' own analysis. The data hold tens of thousands of clones, with roughly an eighth observed a single time. The chain recombines TRBV20-1 with TRBJ2-1; 7 bases match TRBD2. The TCR sequence derives from a female donor with papillary thyroid cancer or a benign thyroid nodule (not recorded which). Some clones in this sample may be carry-over from other donors' samples. Sequencing was carried out using blood. CDR3 coding DNA: TGCAGCTCGACTAGCTTGAGGGCACTCAATGGCAATGAGCAGTTCTTC. Translation: CSSTSLRALNGNEQFF.